The 23 T cell receptor beta chains listed next were all sequenced from one sample in a study of shared T cell receptors in the human thymus. Method: immunoSEQ multiplex PCR; TCRdb's copy keeps in-frame clones and lacks some. The repertoire consists of 500,000 to 550,000 clones, with more than 75% occurring once and the leading ten covering less than 0.015%. This same sample was also part of a study on human thymus T cells.

The sequenced material came from thymocytes. Source of these receptors: a boy under three years old with a congenital heart defect.

The chain couples TRBV9 to TRBJ2-3, with TRBD1 identical over 8 bases. The germline gives CDR1 SGDLS, CDR2 YYNGEE. The ends lost 2 bases at V and 1 base at J; junction bases unmatched: 12. CDR3 length: 18 residues. The CDR3 region is CASSVSRGLTNGTDTQYF. Written as DNA, the CDR3 is TGTGCCAGCAGCGTGTCCAGGGGGCTGACCAATGGCACAGATACGCAGTATTTT. Full variable domain (missing parts from reference TRBV9 and TRBJ2-3): DSGVTQTPKHLITATGQRVTLRCSPRSGDLSVYWYQQSLDQGLQFLIQYYNGEERAKGNILERFSAQQFPDLHSELNLSSLELGDSALYFCASSVSRGLTNGTDTQYFGPGTRLTVL.

V is TRBV29-1 and J is TRBJ2-4; 7 bases agree with TRBD2. The CDR3 consists of 17 residues. Germline trimming cut 2 bases from V and 0 bases from J; bases unmatched to any gene: 10. CDR1 is SQVTM, CDR2 ANQGSEA, per germline. The CDR3 reads CSVEIGPSGLAKNIQYF. Here the CDR3 DNA reads TGCAGCGTTGAAATAGGGCCTAGCGGACTAGCCAAAAACATTCAGTACTTC.

The gene calls are TRBV7-8 and TRBJ2-1, with D perhaps TRBD1 (5 bases). The germline V gene encodes CDR1 SGHVS and CDR2 FQNEAQ. CDR3 size: 16 residues. V lost 5 bases and J lost 9, with 23 bases in between. CDR3 in amino acids: CASSPMGPGRTGEQFF. In DNA form, the CDR3 reads TGTGCCAGCAGCCCCATGGGGCCAGGGCGTACGGGTGAGCAGTTCTTC. The complete variable domain, with remaining parts taken from reference TRBV7-8 and TRBJ2-1, reads GAGVSQSPRYKVAKRGQDVALRCDPISGHVSLFWYQQALGQGPEFLTYFQNEAQLDKSGLPSDRFFAERPEGSVSTLKIQRTQQEDSAVYLCASSPMGPGRTGEQFFGPGTRLTVL.

The chain links TRBV27 to TRBJ2-4; tentatively, D is TRBD2 (6 bases). Between the trimmed V and J ends, which lost 5 bases and 0 bases, there was a span of 17 bases. Germline V gene lookup returns CDR1 MNHEY and CDR2 SMNVEV (reference sequence). CDR3 length: 17 residues. The CDR3 DNA follows: TGTGCCAGCAGTCCCCGGGTTAGCGGTCTAGCCAAAAACATTCAGTACTTC. It yields the protein CASSPRVSGLAKNIQYF.

This clone showed up just a few times. The rearrangement joins TRBV5-4 to TRBJ2-7; 8 bases line up with TRBD2. The CDR3 covers 14 residues. Germline assignment: CDR1 SGHNT and CDR2 YYREEE (reference sequence). V lost 4 bases, J lost 5 bases, and 8 bases stayed unmatched. The CDR3 nucleotides are TGTGCCAGCAGCCCGGGGACTAGTTCAGACGAGCAGTACTTC. Its translation: CASSPGTSSDEQYF.

The chain has TRBV7-9 and TRBJ1-1; D is unclear. This CDR3 contains 11 residues. Germline CDR1 and CDR2: SEHNR and FQNEAQ (reference sequence). Between the trimmed V and J ends, which lost 2 bases and 8 bases, there was a span of 6 bases. CDR3: CASSLREEAFF. The CDR3 DNA is TGTGCCAGCAGCTTACGGGAAGAAGCTTTCTTT.

This rearrangement joins TRBV20-1 to TRBJ2-7; D unclear. This CDR3 contains 11 residues. CDR1 is DFQATT and CDR2 is SNEGSKA in the germline V gene (reference sequence). The V end was cut by 5 bases, the J end by 6 bases, with 11 bases between. The CDR3 DNA is TGCAGTGCTCTTAAAGTGAGCGAGCAGTACTTC. It translates to CSALKVSEQYF.

The rearrangement uses TRBV11-2 and TRBJ2-3, with 11 bases that match TRBD2. Germline V gene data show CDR1 as SGHAT and CDR2 as FQNNGV. Trimming cost V 6 bases and J 6 bases; bases outside gene matches: 17. This CDR3 is built from 18 residues. Here the CDR3 DNA reads TGTGCCAGCAGACCCGCTGGTACCCCGGGACTAGCGGACGATACGCAGTATTTT. This sequence encodes CASRPAGTPGLADDTQYF.

The chain uses TRBV5-4 and TRBJ2-5; unclear D gene. Germline V gene sequence: CDR1 SGHNT, CDR2 YYREEE (reference sequence). The CDR3 length is 14 residues. V dropped 2 bases and J dropped 3 bases, with 11 bases sitting between them. CDR3 sequence reads: CASSLGNGEETQYF. In nucleotides, the CDR3 is TGTGCCAGCAGCTTAGGCAACGGAGAAGAGACCCAGTACTTC.

This clone showed up just once. The chain is built from TRBV27 and TRBJ2-2; 12 bases match TRBD2. The CDR3 length is 17 residues. Germline V CDR1 and CDR2: MNHEY, SMNVEV (reference sequence). V lost 2 bases, J lost 6 bases, and 7 bases stayed unmatched. The CDR3 DNA is TGTGCCAGCAGTTTACCGAGACTAGCGGGAGCTCCCGGGGAGCTGTTTTTT. Protein product: CASSLPRLAGAPGELFF.

The sample holds a few counts of this clone. The chain uses TRBV4-3 and TRBJ2-1; 7 nucleotides align to TRBD1. From germline, CDR1 is LGHNA and CDR2 YSLEER. The CDR3 runs 15 residues. The trim removed 0 bases at V and 7 bases at J, leaving 6 bases unmatched. CDR3 nucleotide sequence: TGCGCCAGCAGCCAAGATAGAGGGGGCTGGAATGAGCAGTTCTTC. Translation gives CASSQDRGGWNEQFF.

The chain has TRBV5-8 and TRBJ2-7; D is unclear. Per germline, CDR1 SGHTS and CDR2 YDEGEE. The CDR3 covers 13 residues. V lost 4 bases, J lost 3 bases, and 11 bases lay in between. CDR3 in amino acids: CASSPTSLYEQYF. CDR3 in DNA: TGTGCCAGCAGCCCCACATCCCTCTACGAGCAGTACTTC.

As concerns this clone: The junction does not match germline at one end; this may be a read error. The gene calls are TRBV10-3 and TRBJ2-3; TRBD1 matches 8 bases. Per germline, CDR1 ENHRY and CDR2 SYGVKD. The CDR3 extends over 16 amino acids. The CDR3 DNA follows: TGTGCCACCAGTCTCCCCGGTGGCAGGGGGCCGGATACGCAGTATTTT. Translated, it gives CATSLPGGRGPDTQYF.

The CDR3 sequence is CASSDSPYRDSQETQYF. CDR3 in DNA: TGTGCCAGTAGCGATTCTCCATACCGGGACAGCCAAGAGACCCAGTACTTC. This chain uses TRBV19 with TRBJ2-5, with 7 bases lining up with TRBD1. Germline loops: CDR1 LNHDA, CDR2 SQIVND (reference sequence). V trimming: 6 bases; J trimming: 1 base; junction bases outside the gene matches: 14. The CDR3 has 17 amino acids.

Comments on this clone: One end of the junction does not line up with germline, which may come from a read error. The chain couples TRBV5-4 to TRBJ2-1; the match to TRBD2 covers 11 bases. This CDR3 comprises 18 residues. Germline CDR1 is SGHNT and CDR2 is YYREEE (reference sequence). The CDR3 DNA reads TGTGCCAGCAGCTTGGGCGATAGCGGGAGGGCGTCCTACAATGAGCAGCTCTTC. Translated: CASSLGDSGRASYNEQLF.

J is TRBJ2-4 and V is TRBV4-1, with D perhaps TRBD2 (6 bases). V was trimmed by 2 bases and J by 0 bases, leaving 11 bases between them. The CDR3 is 16 residues long. Germline CDR1 reads MGHRA; CDR2 reads YSYEKL. This CDR3 is CASSQSWGLAKNIQYF. CDR3 nucleotide sequence: TGCGCCAGCAGCCAAAGTTGGGGACTAGCCAAAAACATTCAGTACTTC.

The chain uses TRBV27 and TRBJ2-7; D unclear. The CDR3 is 10 residues long. Between the trimmed V and J ends, which lost 11 bases and 3 bases, there was a span of 8 bases. The germline V gene has CDR1 MNHEY and CDR2 SMNVEV (reference sequence). Written as DNA, the CDR3 is TGTGCCGTGAAACTCTACGAGCAGTACTTC. Its protein is CAVKLYEQYF.

The chain carries TRBV27 and TRBJ2-3; maybe TRBD2 (6 bases). Trimming left V 4 bases short and J 9 bases short, with 14 bases between. Germline CDR1 MNHEY, CDR2 SMNVEV (reference sequence). The CDR3 has 13 amino acids. CDR3 bases: TGTGCCAGCAGTTCCGGAGGGAGGCCCACGCAGTATTTT. It encodes CASSSGGRPTQYF.

A single count supports this clone. The V call is TRBV30, the J call TRBJ2-1; TRBD2 aligns across 8 bases. The CDR3 sequence is 17 residues long. Germline V gene sequence: CDR1 GTSNPN, CDR2 SVGIG (reference sequence). With 4 bases clipped from V and 0 bases from J, the junction kept 11 bases outside the gene matches. The CDR3 protein is CAWKTSGRGSSYNEQFF. In DNA, the CDR3 is TGTGCCTGGAAAACCAGCGGGAGAGGTTCCTCCTACAATGAGCAGTTCTTC.

This clone appeared a single time. V usage is TRBV27 and J usage is TRBJ2-5; TRBD2 matches 8 bases. CDR1 is MNHEY, CDR2 SMNVEV, per germline (reference sequence). The CDR3 has 13 amino acids. Trimming took 8 bases from V and 9 from J; bases not matched to a gene: 11. The CDR3 coding sequence is TGTGCCAGCCGAAACGGCGCGGGGGGATCCCAGTACTTC. Protein product: CASRNGAGGSQYF.

This chain links TRBV28 with TRBJ1-4; 9 nucleotides line up with TRBD1. CDR1 and CDR2 (germline): MDHEN, SYDVKM. J was trimmed by 8 bases and V by 5 bases; bases with no gene match: 12. The CDR3 is 16 amino acids. The CDR3: CASSPRVTGGGEKLFF. The CDR3 nucleotides are TGTGCCAGCAGTCCTAGGGTGACAGGGGGAGGGGAAAAACTGTTTTTT.

The V and J genes are TRBV4-1 and TRBJ2-3; D is perhaps TRBD2 (6 bases). Germline-derived CDR1 and CDR2 are MGHRA and YSYEKL. The CDR3 runs 16 residues. V lost 0 bases to trimming and J lost 5 bases, with 15 bases between them. The CDR3 nucleotides read TGCGCCAGCAGCCAAGAGTGGGGGAGGTTCAGAGATACGCAGTATTTT. This encodes CASSQEWGRFRDTQYF.

The chain couples TRBV11-2 to TRBJ2-5, with a possible D match to TRBD1 (5 bases). Germline assignment: CDR1 SGHAT and CDR2 FQNNGV. The CDR3 consists of 14 residues. V was cut by 3 bases and J by 1 base, with 9 bases left in between. This CDR3 reads CASSLGQLQETQYF. As DNA, the CDR3 is TGTGCCAGCAGCTTGGGGCAGCTCCAAGAGACCCAGTACTTC.